This TCR beta chain was observed in a study of blood T cell repertoires in COVID-19. Trimming shortened V by 10 bases and J by 2 bases, and 12 bases separated the two germline ends. Germline V gives CDR1 MNHEY, CDR2 SVGAGI. The CDR3 totals 13 residues. Sequenced by immunoSEQ multiplex PCR; TCRdb stores in-frame clones only, minus some. The sample shows about 130,000 clones, roughly 90% of them seen only once. The chain employs TRBV6-5 and TRBJ1-3; a weak D match, TRBD1 (6 bases). The TCR originated in a man in his fifties with active COVID-19. The specimen sequenced was peripheral blood. The CDR3 sequence: CATKQGAGNTIYF. CDR3 nucleotide sequence: TGTGCCACCAAACAGGGAGCTGGAAACACCATATATTTT.